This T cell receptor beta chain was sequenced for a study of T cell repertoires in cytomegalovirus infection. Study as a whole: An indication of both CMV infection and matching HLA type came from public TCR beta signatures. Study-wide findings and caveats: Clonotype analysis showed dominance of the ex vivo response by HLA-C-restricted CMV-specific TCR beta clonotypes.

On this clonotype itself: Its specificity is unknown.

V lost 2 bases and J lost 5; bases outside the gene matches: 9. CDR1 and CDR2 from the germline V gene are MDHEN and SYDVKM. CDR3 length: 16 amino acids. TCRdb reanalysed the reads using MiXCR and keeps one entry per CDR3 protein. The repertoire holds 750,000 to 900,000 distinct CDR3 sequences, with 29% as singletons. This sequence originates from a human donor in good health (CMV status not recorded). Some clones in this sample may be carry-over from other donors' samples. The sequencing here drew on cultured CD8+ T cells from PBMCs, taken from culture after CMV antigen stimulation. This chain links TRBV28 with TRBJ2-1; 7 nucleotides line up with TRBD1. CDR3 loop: CASSLGKGQDDNEQFF. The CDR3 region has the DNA TGTGCCAGCAGTTTAGGGAAAGGACAGGATGACAATGAGCAGTTCTTC.